Listed below are T cell receptor beta chains from one sample, sequenced in a study of T cell repertoires in cytomegalovirus infection. MiXCR was run by TCRdb on the reads, yielding one entry per CDR3 protein. Found here are 250,000 to 300,000 distinct CDR3 sequences, roughly a quarter of them singletons; the top ten hold over 11%. The sequenced material came from PBMCs. The source of these receptors is a human donor in good health (CMV status not recorded). Some clones in this sample may be carry-over from other donors' samples. The CDR3 runs from the conserved cysteine through the conserved F or W. D genes are given only for firm matches. Expanded clones get a size class; other rows say once, few or many, or leave the size out.

J,V,D,size,length,DNA,CDR3
TRBJ2-7,TRBV18,NA,few,15,TGTGCCAGCTCACCAGCGTCGAGGATCTGGAACGAGCAGTACTTC,CASSPASRIWNEQYF
TRBJ2-6,TRBV27,NA,NA,16,TGTGCCAGCAGCCGGAAAGGGGGTTCTGGGGCCAACGTCCTGACTTTC,CASSRKGGSGANVLTF
TRBJ2-7,TRBV7-2,TRBD2,many,12,TGTGCCAGCAGGCGAACTAGCGACGAGCAGTACTTC,CASRRTSDEQYF
TRBJ2-5,TRBV9,TRBD2,NA,16,TGTGCCAGCAGCGTAGTATCGGCGGCGGGAGCAGAGACCCAGTACTTC,CASSVVSAAGAETQYF
TRBJ1-1,TRBV4-1,NA,few,12,TGCGCCAGCAGCCAAGGCCAGATTAAAGCTTTCTTT,CASSQGQIKAFF
TRBJ2-5,TRBV7-8,TRBD2,many,17,TGTGCCAGCAGCTTAGGAGGTAGCGGGAGGGCCGGGGAGACCCAGTACTTC,CASSLGGSGRAGETQYF
TRBJ1-5,TRBV6-2/TRBV6-3,NA,many,15,TGTGCCAGCAGCCCGGCCTTGGCTAGCAATCAGCCCCAGCATTTT,CASSPALASNQPQHF
TRBJ2-1,TRBV12-3/TRBV12-4,TRBD1,NA,13,TGTGCCAGCAGAACAACAGGGGGGAATGAGCAGTTCTTC,CASRTTGGNEQFF
TRBJ1-2,TRBV2,NA,NA,15,TGTGCCAGCAGGGACAGCCGACAGGCTAACTATGGCTACACCTTC,CASRDSRQANYGYTF
TRBJ2-5,TRBV20-1,NA,NA,17,TGCAGTGCTAGAGATGTCGGGGCTTGGGGTCGGTTAGAGACCCAGTACTTC,CSARDVGAWGRLETQYF
TRBJ2-1,TRBV7-8,TRBD2,NA,17,TGTGCCAGCAGCTTAGGCCCGGGACTAGCGGTTGCCAATGAGCAGTTCTTC,CASSLGPGLAVANEQFF
TRBJ1-3,TRBV20-1,NA,NA,13,TGCAGTGCTTTTGGGGGAACTGGAAACACCATATATTTT,CSAFGGTGNTIYF
TRBJ2-7,TRBV20-1,NA,NA,11,TGCAGTGCTAGGGGGGGTCTGGATCAGTACTTC,CSARGGLDQYF
TRBJ2-5,TRBV24-1,TRBD2,few,13,TGTGCCACCTCACTAGCGGGTGGAGAGACCCAGTACTTC,CATSLAGGETQYF
TRBJ2-5,TRBV7-2,NA,many,14,TGTGCCAGCAGCTTAAACAGCGCCCAAGAGACCCAGTACTTC,CASSLNSAQETQYF
TRBJ1-2,TRBV10-3,TRBD1,NA,14,TGTGCCATCAGTGAGGACAGGGGGGCCTATGGCTACACCTTC,CAISEDRGAYGYTF
TRBJ1-4,TRBV9,TRBD1,few,15,TGTGCCAGCAGCGTAACGACAGGGAGGAATGAAAAACTGTTTTTT,CASSVTTGRNEKLFF
TRBJ1-4,TRBV5-6,NA,NA,13,TGTGCCAGCAGCTCTGGACAGCATGAAAAACTGTTTTTT,CASSSGQHEKLFF
TRBJ2-1,TRBV2,NA,NA,15,TGTGCCAGCAGTGCGGACTGGGGTTCCTACAATGAGCAGTTCTTC,CASSADWGSYNEQFF
TRBJ2-5,TRBV27,NA,NA,15,TGTGCCAGCAGTTTAAGAGCAGGGTTGGAGGGGACCCAGTACTTC,CASSLRAGLEGTQYF
TRBJ2-1,TRBV7-2,TRBD2,few,15,TGTGCCAGCACCCTCACCGGGACTAGGTACAATGAGCAGTTCTTC,CASTLTGTRYNEQFF
TRBJ2-5,TRBV14,NA,NA,12,TGTGCCAGCAGCCAAACCTTCTGGACCCAGTACTTC,CASSQTFWTQYF
TRBJ2-5,TRBV7-6,TRBD2,many,17,TGTGCCAGCAGCTTAGCCCGGGGTAGCGGGAGACAAGAGACCCAGTACTTC,CASSLARGSGRQETQYF
TRBJ2-1,TRBV18,NA,NA,14,TGTGCCAGCTCACCAAATTCGGCAGCTCCTGAGCAGTTCTTC,CASSPNSAAPEQFF
TRBJ1-1,TRBV27,NA,few,14,TGTGCCAGCAGTTTTAGGGACACGAACACTGAAGCTTTCTTT,CASSFRDTNTEAFF
TRBJ1-3,TRBV11-2,NA,few,15,TGTGCCAGCAGCGAAAGAGGGGCAACTGGAAACACCATATATTTT,CASSERGATGNTIYF
TRBJ2-3,TRBV15,NA,many,17,TGTGCCACCAGCAGCAAACTTCGGGACAAATATGACGGTACGCAGTATTTT,CATSSKLRDKYDGTQYF
TRBJ2-1,TRBV7-8,TRBD2,many,18,TGTGCCAGCAGCTCAACTATAGCGGGAGGCCTCTCCTACAATGAGCAGTTCTTC,CASSSTIAGGLSYNEQFF
TRBJ2-7,TRBV6-5,NA,few,14,TGTGCCAGCAGTTACTTGGCAGCCTCCTACGAGCAGTACTTC,CASSYLAASYEQYF
TRBJ2-1,TRBV14,TRBD2,few,20,TGTGCCAGCAGCCAAGATTCCCTTGACTGGCGGGGGGCCTCCTACAATGAGCAGTTCTTC,CASSQDSLDWRGASYNEQFF
TRBJ2-1,TRBV20-1,TRBD2,NA,16,TGCAGTGCTACCACCCTTAGCGGGGGGGCCCACAATGAGCAGTTCTTC,CSATTLSGGAHNEQFF
TRBJ2-3,TRBV12-3/TRBV12-4,TRBD2,few,12,TGTGCCAGCCCTAGCGGTGGAGATACGCAGTATTTT,CASPSGGDTQYF
TRBJ2-5,TRBV7-6,TRBD2,NA,16,TGTGCCAGCAGCTCCTTACTGACTAGCGGGAGTGAGACCCAGTACTTC,CASSSLLTSGSETQYF
TRBJ1-5,TRBV19,NA,few,16,TGTGCCAGTAGTATTATCGGAGGACAGAGCAATCAGCCCCAGCATTTT,CASSIIGGQSNQPQHF
TRBJ2-1,TRBV24-1,TRBD1,NA,14,TGTGCCACCAGTGACCCCATGACAGGGAATGAGCAGTTCTTC,CATSDPMTGNEQFF
TRBJ2-2,TRBV20-1,NA,NA,13,TGCAGTGCTAGGTTGGCTAACACCGGGGAGCTGTTTTTT,CSARLANTGELFF
TRBJ1-1,TRBV2,NA,NA,14,TGTGCCAGTCAAGGGGGTACATATAACACTGAAGCTTTCTTT,CASQGGTYNTEAFF
TRBJ2-5,TRBV7-2,NA,few,14,TGTGCCAGCAGCCTGGACACTAGTCGGGAGACCCAGTACTTC,CASSLDTSRETQYF
TRBJ1-2,TRBV7-2,NA,many,13,TGTGCCAGCAGCTTAGAGGACCCCCAGGCGATCACCTTC,CASSLEDPQAITF
TRBJ1-2,TRBV7-2,NA,many,16,TGTGCCAGCAGCCACCGGGGGGGAGGGGGAACCTATGGCTACACCTTC,CASSHRGGGGTYGYTF
TRBJ1-2,TRBV4-1,NA,NA,16,TGCGCCAGCAGCCAACCGTCGGAGAGATCGAACTATGGCTACACCTTC,CASSQPSERSNYGYTF
TRBJ2-2,TRBV7-9,TRBD2,NA,16,TGTGCCAGCAGCTTAGTTGGACTAGCCAACACCGGGGAGCTGTTTTTT,CASSLVGLANTGELFF
TRBJ1-2,TRBV9,NA,NA,13,TGTGCCAGCGGCCAACAGGGTACCTATGGCTACACCTTC,CASGQQGTYGYTF
TRBJ1-5,TRBV7-2,NA,many,14,TGTGCCAGCAGCCCCCAGACAAGCAATCAGCCCCAGCATTTT,CASSPQTSNQPQHF
TRBJ1-3,TRBV7-2,NA,many,15,TGTGCCAGCAGCACAACAGCTTCCACTGGAAACACCATATATTTT,CASSTTASTGNTIYF
TRBJ2-7,TRBV7-2,TRBD1,many,14,TGTGCCAGCAGCTTAGACAGGGGTTGGGACGAGCAGTACTTC,CASSLDRGWDEQYF
TRBJ2-1,TRBV12-3/TRBV12-4,TRBD1,few,15,TGTGCCAGCAGTCCCCCACAGGGGGTGCGGGTTGAGCAGTTCTTC,CASSPPQGVRVEQFF